This entry lists 23 T cell receptor beta chains sequenced from one sample in a study of blood T cell repertoires in COVID-19. Data came from immunoSEQ multiplex PCR; TCRdb stores just in-frame clones and leaves some out. This table has more than 85,000 clones, around 80% appearing once. The sample consisted of peripheral blood. These receptors originate from a human donor in a cohort sampled during active or convalescent COVID-19.

This chain joins TRBV30 and TRBJ1-3; D remains ambiguous. Trimming cost V 4 bases and J 4 bases, with 11 bases left between them. This CDR3 spans 13 amino acids. Germline values: CDR1 GTSNPN, CDR2 SVGIG (reference sequence). The CDR3 spells CAWNLEHGNTIYF. In DNA form, the CDR3 reads TGTGCCTGGAATTTGGAGCACGGAAACACCATATATTTT.

The V and J genes are TRBV4-3 and TRBJ1-4; tentatively, D is TRBD1 (6 bases). V was trimmed by 1 base and J by 7 bases, leaving 16 bases between them. The CDR3 is 16 residues long. The germline gives CDR1 LGHNA, CDR2 YSLEER. CDR3 amino acids: CASSQGSYREGEKLFF. CDR3 bases: TGCGCCAGCAGCCAAGGAAGTTACAGGGAGGGTGAAAAACTGTTTTTT.

This chain joins TRBV27 and TRBJ1-1, with D unclear. Between the trimmed V and J ends, which lost 7 bases and 1 base, there was a span of 13 bases. Germline CDR1 and CDR2: MNHEY and SMNVEV (reference sequence). The CDR3 has 14 residues. The chain's CDR3 is CASKHREKNTEAFF. The CDR3 DNA follows: TGTGCCAGCAAGCACAGAGAGAAGAACACTGAAGCTTTCTTT.

The J gene is TRBJ1-1, the V gene TRBV18; perhaps TRBD1 as D (5 bases). Germline loops: CDR1 KGHSH, CDR2 LQKENI. The CDR3 has 14 amino acids. The germline V and J ends were trimmed by 3 bases and 1 base, with 9 bases remaining between them. In nucleotides, the CDR3 is TGTGCCAGCTCACCTGGGGCTGAGAACACTGAAGCTTTCTTT. Amino acid sequence: CASSPGAENTEAFF.

This chain joins TRBV28 and TRBJ1-5, with D possibly TRBD1 on 5 matching bases. The CDR3 totals 12 residues. CDR1 and CDR2 (germline): MDHEN, SYDVKM. V lost 5 bases to trimming and J lost 4 bases, with 6 bases between them. The CDR3 spells CASSAGNQPQHF. CDR3 DNA sequence: TGTGCCAGCAGTGCAGGGAATCAGCCCCAGCATTTT.

The chain is built from TRBV5-1 and TRBJ2-7; 9 bases are a match to TRBD1. The J segment lost 6 bases and the V segment lost 2 bases, leaving 3 bases of the junction unmatched. Germline CDR1 and CDR2: SGHRS and YFSETQ. The CDR3 covers 13 residues. CDR3 residues: CASSLRQGGEQYF. The CDR3 DNA is TGCGCCAGCAGCTTAAGACAGGGGGGCGAGCAGTACTTC.

V is TRBV7-9 and J is TRBJ2-5, with a weak D call TRBD2 (6 bases). CDR1 and CDR2 (germline): SEHNR, FQNEAQ (reference sequence). Trimming cost V 2 bases and J 13 bases, with 11 bases left between them. This CDR3 contains 11 residues. The CDR3 region has the DNA TGTGCCAGCAGCTTAAGGGAGGCCTTGTACTTC. Translating gives CASSLREALYF.

This chain uses TRBV5-1 with TRBJ2-1; TRBD2 might be the D (7 bases). CDR1 SGHRS and CDR2 YFSETQ come from the germline V gene. With 0 bases removed from V and 3 bases from J, the gap between germline ends came to 13 bases. The CDR3 contains 16 residues. CDR3 amino acids: CASSLVPGGDYNEQFF. CDR3 bases: TGCGCCAGCAGCTTGGTACCGGGGGGCGACTACAATGAGCAGTTCTTC.

The rearrangement uses TRBV12-3 or TRBV12-4 and TRBJ1-2; 9 bases are a match to TRBD1. J lost 5 bases, V lost 6 bases, and 1 base had no gene match. CDR3 length: 12 amino acids. Here the CDR3 DNA reads TGTGCCAGCAGACAGGGGGCTTATGGCTACACCTTC. It codes for CASRQGAYGYTF.

The chain has TRBV18 and TRBJ2-7; TRBD1 might be the D (6 bases). This CDR3 has 14 amino acids. CDR1 KGHSH and CDR2 LQKENI come from the germline V gene. Trimming took 3 bases from V and 6 from J, leaving 15 bases between them. CDR3 DNA: TGTGCCAGCTCACCGGTCGACAGGTTGTTCGAGCAGTACTTC. This translates into CASSPVDRLFEQYF.

The chain couples TRBV12-3 or TRBV12-4 to TRBJ1-1, with D unresolved. The CDR3 is made up of 13 amino acids. V lost 6 bases and J lost 0, with 8 bases in between. The CDR3 DNA reads TGTGCCAGCAGCCAGTTCATGAACACTGAAGCTTTCTTT. Amino acid sequence: CASSQFMNTEAFF.

DNA for the CDR3: TGTGCCAGCAGCTTGGATGGGGGAGGCGGAAACACCATATATTTT. It codes for CASSLDGGGGNTIYF. The chain carries TRBV5-5 and TRBJ1-3, with a weak D call TRBD1 (5 bases). Germline loops: CDR1 SGHKS, CDR2 YYEKEE (reference sequence). This CDR3 contains 15 residues. Trimming cost V 0 bases and J 4 bases, with 11 bases left between them.

The chain uses TRBV21-1 and TRBJ2-3; TRBD2, the table's D call, lacks a check against the DNA. TRBV21-1 is a listed pseudogene. The CDR3 loop spans 13 amino acids. The CDR3 DNA reads as TGTGCCAGCAGCAAGTGCGTCACAGATACGCAGTATTTT. This gives the protein CASSKCVTDTQYF.

In this sample, this clone turned up once. This rearrangement joins TRBV5-4 to TRBJ2-4, with TRBD2 identical over 11 bases. Germline V gives CDR1 SGHNT, CDR2 YYREEE (reference sequence). The V segment lost 4 bases and the J segment 4 bases; nucleotides outside the gene matches: 7. This CDR3 contains 16 residues. CDR3 in amino acids: CASSDRLAGKKNIQYF. CDR3 coding DNA: TGTGCCAGCAGCGATCGACTAGCGGGGAAGAAAAACATTCAGTACTTC.

The chain employs TRBV14 and TRBJ1-1, with D unresolved. V gave up 2 bases and J gave up 7 bases, with 8 bases separating them. CDR1 and CDR2 from the germline V gene are SGHDN and FVKESK. The CDR3 length is 12 residues. The CDR3 DNA is TGTGCCAGCAGCCAATTGCGGAATGAAGCTTTCTTT. As protein: CASSQLRNEAFF.

CDR3 sequence: CASSPSTTGGTDTQYF. CDR3 DNA sequence: TGCGCCAGCAGCCCATCAACGACAGGGGGCACAGATACGCAGTATTTT. V and J are TRBV4-3 and TRBJ2-3, with 8 bases identical to TRBD1. The CDR3 has 16 residues. The germline V gene encodes CDR1 LGHNA and CDR2 YSLEER. V shed 4 bases and J 1 base; nucleotides not matched to a gene: 7.

This chain connects TRBV3-1 (or the pseudogene TRBV3-2) to TRBJ2-7; tentatively, D is TRBD2 (6 bases). V lost 3 bases and J 9 bases, leaving 9 bases between the germline ends. This CDR3 has 11 residues. Germline lookup yields CDR1 LGHDT and CDR2 YNNKEL (reference sequence). The CDR3 nucleotides read TGTGCCAGCAGCCACAGGGAGGCGCAGTACTTC. Translating gives CASSHREAQYF.

The chain couples TRBV7-3 to TRBJ2-5, with 8 bases fitting TRBD2. Trimming cost V 1 base and J 1 base; bases outside gene matches: 2. In germline, CDR1 is SGHTA, CDR2 FQGTGA. The CDR3 runs to 15 residues. The chain's CDR3 is CASSLSTSGQETQYF. CDR3 DNA sequence: TGTGCCAGCAGCTTAAGTACTAGCGGCCAAGAGACCCAGTACTTC.

The CDR3 sequence: CASSYLTPGQGSGYTF. CDR3 DNA sequence: TGTGCCAGCAGTTACCTTACCCCGGGACAGGGGTCGGGCTACACCTTC. This sequence joins TRBV6-2 or TRBV6-3 and TRBJ1-2; 10 nucleotides line up with TRBD1. The CDR3 runs 16 residues. Germline trimming cut 2 bases from V and 8 bases from J; bases unmatched to any gene: 11. The V gene's germline CDR1 is MNHEY and CDR2 SVGEGT.

The rearrangement joins TRBV3-1 (or the pseudogene TRBV3-2) to TRBJ2-2, with 8 bases lining up with TRBD2. After removal of 5 bases from V and 8 bases from J, the junction contained 7 bases not matched to a gene. The length of the CDR3 is 14 residues. Germline CDR1 LGHDT, CDR2 YNNKEL (reference sequence). The CDR3 loop is CASSTAGGSGELFF. The CDR3 DNA sequence: TGTGCCAGCAGCACGGCGGGGGGCTCGGGGGAGCTGTTTTTT.

The chain combines TRBV18 with TRBJ2-5, with TRBD2 identical over 10 bases. Germline loops: CDR1 KGHSH, CDR2 LQKENI. The CDR3 runs 15 residues. The ends lost 1 base at V and 2 bases at J; junction bases unmatched: 1. In DNA form, the CDR3 reads TGTGCCAGCTCACCACTAGCGGGAGGTCAAGAGACCCAGTACTTC. Protein sequence: CASSPLAGGQETQYF.

V and J are TRBV6-5 and TRBJ1-2; no clear D gene. Germline values: CDR1 MNHEY, CDR2 SVGAGI. Trimming left V 5 bases short and J 8 bases short, with 15 bases between. This CDR3 is 13 amino acids long. The CDR3 DNA reads as TGTGCCAGCAGTAGATCCCCGGGGTTCGGCTACACCTTC. It encodes CASSRSPGFGYTF.

This chain links TRBV24-1 with TRBJ2-1, with a possible D match to TRBD2 (5 bases). V gave up 8 bases and J gave up 2 bases, with 6 bases separating them. The CDR3 length is 12 residues. Germline V gene data show CDR1 as KGHDR and CDR2 as SFDVKD. In DNA form, the CDR3 reads TGTGCCACCACCGGGGCCTACAATGAGCAGTTCTTC. It codes for CATTGAYNEQFF.